This entry lists 16 T cell receptor beta chains sequenced from one sample in a study of early T cells in non-severe SARS-CoV-2 infection. TCRdb ran MiXCR on the 5' RACE reads and lists one entry per CDR3 protein. There are under 65,000 distinct CDR3 sequences in the sample; over 9.5% occur only once, and 9.1% lies in the top ten. Sequencing used whole blood. The receptors originated from an adult who was a healthcare worker with PCR-confirmed SARS-CoV-2 infection or an uninfected control (not recorded which).

This clonotype was counted ten times or more. The chain couples TRBV28 to TRBJ2-1, with D possibly being TRBD2 (6 bases). The V and J ends lost 7 bases and 8 bases respectively, with 15 bases between them. Germline loops: CDR1 MDHEN, CDR2 SYDVKM. The CDR3 has 13 amino acids. CDR3 bases: TGTGCCAGCACCTTCGGGGGAACCCATGAGCAGTTCTTC. This gives the protein CASTFGGTHEQFF.

This clonotype came up many times. The CDR3 DNA reads as TGTGCCAGCAGCCAAGGGTTTGGGAGCGGGGGGACCACAGATACGCAGTATTTT. This encodes CASSQGFGSGGTTDTQYF. The rearrangement uses TRBV4-2 and TRBJ2-3; 9 nucleotides line up with TRBD2. This CDR3 has 18 residues. V lost 1 base to trimming and J lost 2 bases; unmatched junction nucleotides: 10. Per germline, CDR1 LGHNA and CDR2 YNFKEQ.

The chain couples TRBV7-6 to TRBJ1-1; D remains unclear. The CDR3 loop spans 15 amino acids. Trimming shortened V by 3 bases and J by 1 base, and 12 bases separated the two germline ends. The V gene's germline CDR1 is SGHVS and CDR2 FNYEAQ. DNA of the CDR3: TGTGCCAGCAGCTTGTTAGGGTTCGGGAACACTGAAGCTTTCTTT. Amino acids: CASSLLGFGNTEAFF.

As for this clonotype: A much more abundant neighbour one base away suggests this may be a read error. This chain links TRBV5-4 with TRBJ2-3; no reliable D call. The V end lost 0 bases, the J end lost 6 bases, and 5 bases lay between the germline ends. CDR1 SGHNT and CDR2 YYREEE come from the germline V gene (reference sequence). The CDR3 contains 12 residues. The CDR3 coding sequence is TGTGCCAGCAGCTTGGTGGATGATACGCAGTATTTT. Amino acids: CASSLVDDTQYF.

This clonotype was seen at least ten times. The chain employs TRBV5-1 and TRBJ1-1; no firm D call. This CDR3 is built from 15 residues. The germline V gene has CDR1 SGHRS and CDR2 YFSETQ. V lost 0 bases and J 0 bases, leaving 9 bases between the germline ends. CDR3 in DNA: TGCGCCAGCAGCTTGGCTACGGGGATGAACACTGAAGCTTTCTTT. Protein sequence: CASSLATGMNTEAFF.

The V gene is TRBV3-1, the J gene TRBJ1-4; TRBD1 is a possible D gene (5 bases). V was clipped by 7 bases and J by 4 bases, with 19 bases between them. CDR1 LGHDT and CDR2 YNNKEL come from the germline V gene (reference sequence). The length of the CDR3 is 16 residues. CDR3 nucleotides: TGTGCCAGCACCCCAAGTCGGGCAGGGATTAATGAAAAACTGTTTTTT. The encoded protein is CASTPSRAGINEKLFF.

This clonotype occurred many times. V usage is TRBV6-2 or TRBV6-3 and J usage is TRBJ2-5; D is unresolved. The CDR3 spans 15 residues. Germline CDR1 is MNHEY and CDR2 is SVGEGT. The V and J ends lost 4 bases and 4 bases respectively, with 16 bases between them. The CDR3 loop is CASSLQKGSGETQYF. CDR3 DNA: TGTGCCAGCAGTTTGCAGAAGGGCTCTGGAGAGACCCAGTACTTC.

This clonotype was recorded many times. The chain couples TRBV7-2 to TRBJ1-1; possibly TRBD1 for D (5 bases). Germline V gives CDR1 SGHTA, CDR2 FQGNSA. Trimming stripped 1 base from V and 5 bases from J, with 14 bases between. This CDR3 spans 15 amino acids. CDR3 in DNA: TGTGCCAGCAGCTTAGAGGGCAGGGAGGGGACTGAAGCTTTCTTT. This codes for CASSLEGREGTEAFF.

The V and J genes are TRBV4-1 and TRBJ1-1; the D is unclear. The CDR3 sequence is 13 residues long. V lost 0 bases and J 11 bases, leaving 13 bases between the germline ends. In germline, CDR1 is MGHRA, CDR2 YSYEKL. CDR3 loop: CASSQDSTVGAFF. As DNA, the CDR3 is TGCGCCAGCAGCCAAGATAGCACAGTCGGGGCTTTCTTT.

This clonotype was counted only a few times. V usage is TRBV25-1 and J usage is TRBJ1-1; D is undetermined. Trimming pared 8 bases from V and 8 bases from J, leaving 3 bases between. Germline-derived CDR1 and CDR2 are MGHDK and SYGVNS. CDR3 length: 8 residues. Here the CDR3 reads CASVEAFF. CDR3 DNA: TGTGCCAGCGTAGAAGCTTTCTTT.

CDR3 sequence: CASSLNRGEQYF. CDR3 nucleotide sequence: TGTGCCAGCAGTCTAAACAGGGGCGAGCAGTACTTC. The genes are TRBV12-3 or TRBV12-4 and TRBJ2-7, with 7 bases that match TRBD1. The ends lost 5 bases at V and 6 bases at J; junction bases unmatched: 4. The CDR3 is made up of 12 amino acids.

This clonotype was seen ten or more times. J is TRBJ1-2 and V is TRBV10-2; 9 bases fit TRBD1. V shed 3 bases and J 6 bases; nucleotides not matched to a gene: 8. The CDR3 has 15 amino acids. Germline V CDR1 and CDR2: WSHSY, SAAADI. The CDR3 bases are TGCGCCAGCAGTGACGGGACAGGGTTCTTAGATGGCTACACCTTC. Translation: CASSDGTGFLDGYTF.

The rearrangement joins TRBV9 to TRBJ2-2; 7 bases agree with TRBD1. The J segment lost 0 bases and the V segment lost 3 bases, leaving 5 bases of the junction unmatched. The CDR3 extends over 16 amino acids. Germline CDR1 reads SGDLS; CDR2 reads YYNGEE. The CDR3 here is CASSARDRPNTGELFF. In DNA form, the CDR3 reads TGTGCCAGCAGCGCCCGGGACAGACCGAACACCGGGGAGCTGTTTTTT.

This clonotype was counted ten times or more. The chain carries TRBV6-5 and TRBJ1-6, with D uncertain. The CDR3 spans 12 residues. V was cut by 5 bases and J by 10 bases, with 9 bases left in between. Germline CDR1 and CDR2: MNHEY and SVGAGI. CDR3 nucleotide sequence: TGTGCCAGCAGTAGGACTGGGTCACCCCTCCACTTT. Its protein is CASSRTGSPLHF.

The table lists this clonotype with many counts. As DNA, the CDR3 is TGTGCCAGCAGCCCCTGGCGGGTTGGCTCTGGGGCCAACGTCCTGACTTTC. This sequence encodes CASSPWRVGSGANVLTF. V usage is TRBV5-6 and J usage is TRBJ2-6; weak D call: TRBD2 (5 bases). The germline V gene has CDR1 SGHDT and CDR2 YYEEEE. CDR3 length: 17 residues. The germline V and J ends were trimmed by 4 bases and 0 bases, with 14 bases remaining between them. Together with reference TRBV5-6 and TRBJ2-6, the CDR3 gives the full variable domain: DAGVTQSPTHLIKTRGQQVTLRCSPKSGHDTVSWYQQALGQGPQFIFQYYEEEERQRGNFPDRFSGHQFPNYSSELNVNALLLGDSALYLCASSPWRVGSGANVLTFGAGSRLTVL.

The chain carries TRBV7-9 and TRBJ2-3; no definite D call. Germline V CDR1 and CDR2: SEHNR, FQNEAQ (reference sequence). V lost 10 bases and J 2 bases, leaving 19 bases between the germline ends. The CDR3 is 15 residues long. CDR3 in amino acids: CAINPQVLSTDTQYF. DNA for the CDR3: TGTGCCATCAACCCCCAGGTCCTTTCCACAGATACGCAGTATTTT.